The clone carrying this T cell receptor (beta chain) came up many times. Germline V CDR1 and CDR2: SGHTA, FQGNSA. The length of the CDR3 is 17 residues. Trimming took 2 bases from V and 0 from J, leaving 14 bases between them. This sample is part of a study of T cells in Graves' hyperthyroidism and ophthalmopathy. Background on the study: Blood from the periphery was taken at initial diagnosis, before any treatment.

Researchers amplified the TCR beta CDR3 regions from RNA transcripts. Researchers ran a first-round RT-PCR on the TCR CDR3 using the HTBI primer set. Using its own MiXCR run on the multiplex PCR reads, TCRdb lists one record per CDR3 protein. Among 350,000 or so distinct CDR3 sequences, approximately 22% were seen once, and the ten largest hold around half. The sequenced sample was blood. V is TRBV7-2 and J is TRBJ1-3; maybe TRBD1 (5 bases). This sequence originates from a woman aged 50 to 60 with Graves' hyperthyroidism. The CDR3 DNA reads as TGTGCCAGCAGCTTAATGTTCAGGGCACTCTCTGGAAACACCATATATTTT. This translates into CASSLMFRALSGNTIYF.